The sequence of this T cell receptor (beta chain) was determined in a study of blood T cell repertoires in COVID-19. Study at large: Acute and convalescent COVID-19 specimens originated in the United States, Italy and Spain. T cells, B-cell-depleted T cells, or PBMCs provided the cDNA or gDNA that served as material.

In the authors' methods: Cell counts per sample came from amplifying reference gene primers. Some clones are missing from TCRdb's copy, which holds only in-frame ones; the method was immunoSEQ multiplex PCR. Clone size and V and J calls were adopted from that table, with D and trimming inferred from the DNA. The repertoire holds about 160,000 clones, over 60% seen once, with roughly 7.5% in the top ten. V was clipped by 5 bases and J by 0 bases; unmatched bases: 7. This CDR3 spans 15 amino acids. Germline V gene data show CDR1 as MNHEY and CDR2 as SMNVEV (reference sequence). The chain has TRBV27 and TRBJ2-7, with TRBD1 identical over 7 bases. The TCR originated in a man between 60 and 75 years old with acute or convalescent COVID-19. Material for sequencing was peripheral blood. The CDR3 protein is CASSRRQGYSYEQYF. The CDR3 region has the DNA TGTGCCAGCAGTCGCCGACAGGGATACTCCTACGAGCAGTACTTC.